The T cell receptor (beta chain) under discussion was sequenced for a study of early T cells in non-severe SARS-CoV-2 infection. Study-wide findings and caveats: VDJdb matches were skewed toward anti-spike CD8 T cell responses.

With 4 bases clipped from V and 4 bases from J, the junction kept 10 bases outside the gene matches. The CDR3 consists of 15 residues. Germline CDR1 reads SGHKS; CDR2 reads YYEKEE (reference sequence). Each CDR3 protein gets one entry after TCRdb re-called the 5' RACE reads with MiXCR. The profile covers more than 20,000 distinct CDR3 sequences, with roughly 4.2% appearing a single time and around 6% taken by the ten largest. This clonotype has at least ten counts. What it recognizes is unknown. The receptor comes from an adult who was a healthcare worker with PCR-confirmed SARS-CoV-2 infection or an uninfected control (not recorded which). The V and J genes are TRBV5-5 and TRBJ2-7, with TRBD1 matching 8 bases. The sequencing sample was made of whole blood. CDR3 loop: CASSPGQGAGYEQYF. CDR3 nucleotide sequence: TGTGCCAGCAGCCCGGGGCAGGGGGCAGGTTACGAGCAGTACTTC.